This T cell receptor beta chain was sequenced during a study of identical twins. Germline values: CDR1 MNHEY, CDR2 SVGAGI. CDR3 length: 15 amino acids. V was clipped by 2 bases and J by 7 bases; unmatched bases: 4. Only a few counts were recorded for this clonotype. TCRdb analysed the 5' RACE reads with MiXCR anew, one entry per CDR3 protein. Among 540,000 or so distinct CDR3 sequences listed, about a fifth were seen once. These data also featured in a second study, about yellow fever vaccine responses in identical twins.

Specimen: CD4+ T cells sorted from blood. The source is a woman aged 18-29 years in good health. The V and J genes are TRBV6-5 and TRBJ2-1, with 11 bases fitting TRBD2. The CDR3 spells CASSYLAGGGNEQFF. The CDR3 DNA sequence: TGTGCCAGCAGTTACCTAGCGGGGGGCGGGAATGAGCAGTTCTTC.